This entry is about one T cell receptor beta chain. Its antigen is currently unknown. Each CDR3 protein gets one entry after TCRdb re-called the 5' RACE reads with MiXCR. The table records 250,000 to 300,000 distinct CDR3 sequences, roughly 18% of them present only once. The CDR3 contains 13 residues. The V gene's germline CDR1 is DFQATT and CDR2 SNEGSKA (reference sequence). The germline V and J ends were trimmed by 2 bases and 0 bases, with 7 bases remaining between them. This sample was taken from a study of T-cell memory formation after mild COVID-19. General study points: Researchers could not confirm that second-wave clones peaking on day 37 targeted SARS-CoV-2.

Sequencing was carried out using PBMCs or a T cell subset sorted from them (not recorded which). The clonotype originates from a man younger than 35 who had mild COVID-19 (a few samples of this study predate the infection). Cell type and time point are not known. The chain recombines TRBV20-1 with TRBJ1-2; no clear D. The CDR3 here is CSARRRTNYGYTF. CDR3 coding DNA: TGCAGTGCTAGACGCAGAACTAACTATGGCTACACCTTC.